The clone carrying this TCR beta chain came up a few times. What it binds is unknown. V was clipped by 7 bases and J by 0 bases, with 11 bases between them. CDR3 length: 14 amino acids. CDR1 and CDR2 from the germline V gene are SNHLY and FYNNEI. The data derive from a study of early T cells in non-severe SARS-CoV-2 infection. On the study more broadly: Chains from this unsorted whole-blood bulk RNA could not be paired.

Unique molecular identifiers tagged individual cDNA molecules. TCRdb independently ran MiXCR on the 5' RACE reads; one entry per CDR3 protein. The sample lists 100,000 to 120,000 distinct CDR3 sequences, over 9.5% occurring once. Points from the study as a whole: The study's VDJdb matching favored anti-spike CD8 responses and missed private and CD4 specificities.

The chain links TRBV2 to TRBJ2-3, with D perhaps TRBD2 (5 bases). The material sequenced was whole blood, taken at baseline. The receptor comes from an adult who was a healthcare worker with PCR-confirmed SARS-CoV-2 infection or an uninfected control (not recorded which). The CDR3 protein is CASNRETSTDTQYF. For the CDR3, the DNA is TGTGCCAGCAATCGGGAAACTAGCACAGATACGCAGTATTTT. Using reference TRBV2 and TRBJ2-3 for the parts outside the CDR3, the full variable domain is EPEVTQTPSHQVTQMGQEVILRCVPISNHLYFYWYRQILGQKVEFLVSFYNNEISEKSEIFDDQFSVERPDGSNFTLKIRSTKLEDSAMYFCASNRETSTDTQYFGPGTRLTVL.